Presented here are 14 T cell receptor beta chains from one specimen sequenced in a study of shared clonotypes between healthy human individuals. Some clones are missing from TCRdb's copy, which holds only in-frame ones; the method was immunoSEQ multiplex PCR. The table records 550,000 to 700,000 clones, around 73% of them present only once. The sample taken for sequencing was memory CD4+ T cells sorted from blood. The subset: CD45RA-negative fraction. Receptors were obtained from a woman in her 30s in good health.

This chain connects TRBV28 to TRBJ2-2; the match to TRBD2 covers 7 bases. The CDR3 is made up of 17 amino acids. Per the germline V gene, CDR1 is MDHEN and CDR2 is SYDVKM. Trimming removed 6 bases from V and 1 base from J; junction bases left unmatched: 11. CDR3 amino acids: CASSQGEASGNTGELFF. The DNA for the CDR3 is TGTGCCAGCAGCCAGGGAGAGGCTAGCGGGAACACCGGGGAGCTGTTTTTT.

This sequence joins TRBV18 and TRBJ1-1; possibly TRBD1 for D (5 bases). This CDR3 has 12 amino acids. V was shortened by 6 bases and J by 5 bases, with 10 bases between the two germline ends. In germline, CDR1 is KGHSH, CDR2 LQKENI. CDR3 coding DNA: TGTGCCAGCTCGGGGGGGAGGACTGAAGCTTTCTTT. Translated: CASSGGRTEAFF.

This clone occurred a few times. Other DNA sequences in this specimen translate into the identical CDR3. V usage is TRBV5-1 and J usage is TRBJ1-4; perhaps TRBD1 as D (5 bases). The CDR3 totals 14 residues. Looked up from germline, CDR1 is SGHRS and CDR2 is YFSETQ. Trimming removed 0 bases at V and 6 bases at J, with 9 bases between. As DNA, the CDR3 is TGCGCCAGCAGCTTGGCCGGGGGGGATGAAAAACTGTTTTTT. Encoded protein: CASSLAGGDEKLFF.

This clone was counted a single time. The chain has TRBV6-5 and TRBJ2-2; D possibly corresponds to TRBD1 (6 bases). Germline values: CDR1 MNHEY, CDR2 SVGAGI. The CDR3 consists of 16 residues. V was clipped by 1 base and J by 6 bases, with 15 bases between them. CDR3 amino acids: CASSYFPQGEAGELFF. CDR3 sequence (DNA): TGTGCCAGCAGTTACTTCCCACAGGGTGAGGCCGGGGAGCTGTTTTTT.

The chain uses TRBV6-6 and TRBJ2-2; D is possibly TRBD1 (6 bases). Germline V gene sequence: CDR1 MNHNY, CDR2 SVGAGI (reference sequence). This CDR3 contains 14 residues. With 7 bases removed from V and 4 bases from J, the gap between germline ends came to 13 bases. The CDR3 region is CASIGGMVTGELFF. The CDR3 nucleotides are TGTGCCAGCATAGGGGGAATGGTCACCGGGGAGCTGTTTTTT.

The chain joins TRBV25-1 to TRBJ1-3; 7 nucleotides line up with TRBD1. The junction had 11 bases not matched to a gene; V was cut back by 3 bases and J by 3 bases. Looked up from germline, CDR1 is MGHDK and CDR2 is SYGVNS. This CDR3 contains 17 residues. CDR3 nucleotide sequence: TGTGCCAGCAGTGAGGGCTCGACCGGGACAGATGGAAACACCATATATTTT. Amino acid sequence: CASSEGSTGTDGNTIYF.

The genes are TRBV9 and TRBJ1-5; weak D call: TRBD1 (5 bases). This CDR3 has 13 residues. V lost 4 bases and J lost 4, with 9 bases in between. Looked up from germline, CDR1 is SGDLS and CDR2 is YYNGEE. The CDR3 sequence: CASSQGSNQPQHF. The CDR3 nucleotides read TGTGCCAGCAGCCAGGGTTCAAATCAGCCCCAGCATTTT.

The chain employs TRBV11-2 and TRBJ2-3, with TRBD1 matching 8 bases. The junction had 5 bases not matched to a gene; V was cut back by 5 bases and J by 1 base. Germline values: CDR1 SGHAT, CDR2 FQNNGV. This CDR3 has 15 residues. The CDR3 bases are TGTGCCAGCAGCGTCGGACAGGGCCGCACAGATACGCAGTATTTT. It is translated as CASSVGQGRTDTQYF.

As concerns this clone: This CDR3 is also generated by other DNA sequences in the sample. The chain couples TRBV5-1 to TRBJ2-5; D unresolved. V was clipped by 1 base and J by 1 base, with 8 bases between them. The CDR3 covers 14 residues. Germline V gene lookup returns CDR1 SGHRS and CDR2 YFSETQ. This CDR3 is CASSLISAQETQYF. The DNA of the CDR3 is TGCGCCAGCAGCTTGATTTCGGCCCAAGAGACCCAGTACTTC.

The V and J genes are TRBV30 and TRBJ1-3; possibly TRBD1 for D (5 bases). This CDR3 region has 16 residues. V lost 0 bases and J 0 bases, leaving 12 bases between the germline ends. From germline, CDR1 is GTSNPN and CDR2 SVGIG (reference sequence). CDR3 in amino acids: CAWSVGREVSGNTIYF. The CDR3 DNA reads TGTGCCTGGAGTGTAGGCAGGGAAGTCTCTGGAAACACCATATATTTT.

The chain joins TRBV4-1 to TRBJ2-7, with 7 positions matching TRBD2. Germline trimming cut 1 base from V and 3 bases from J; bases unmatched to any gene: 6. There are 15 residues in the CDR3. Germline assignment: CDR1 MGHRA and CDR2 YSYEKL. The chain's CDR3 is CASSQVRLADYEQYF. The CDR3 DNA follows: TGCGCCAGCAGCCAAGTCCGCCTAGCGGACTACGAGCAGTACTTC.

In regard to this clone: The same CDR3 is also encoded by other DNA sequences in this sample. The CDR3 coding sequence is TGTGCCAGCAGTGCCGGGACAGACTATGGCTACACCTTC. Protein product: CASSAGTDYGYTF. The chain joins TRBV6-1 to TRBJ1-2, with TRBD1 identical over 7 bases. CDR3 length: 13 amino acids. V was pared by 4 bases and J by 3 bases, with 2 bases of the junction left unmatched. The V gene's germline CDR1 is MNHNS and CDR2 SASEGT.

V usage is TRBV2 and J usage is TRBJ2-5; 7 bases are shared with TRBD2. The junction had 5 bases not matched to a gene; V was cut back by 8 bases and J by 2 bases. Germline CDR1 reads SNHLY; CDR2 reads FYNNEI. The CDR3 length is 13 residues. The CDR3 sequence is CASGRVIQETQYF. The CDR3 DNA reads TGTGCCAGCGGGAGGGTTATTCAAGAGACCCAGTACTTC.

This clone was counted only a few times. Other DNA sequences from this sample encode an identical CDR3 as well. The V and J genes are TRBV28 and TRBJ1-4; TRBD1 agrees at 7 bases. V was clipped by 4 bases and J by 4 bases; unmatched bases: 3. The CDR3 is 14 amino acids. Germline CDR1 and CDR2: MDHEN and SYDVKM. The CDR3 DNA reads as TGTGCCAGCAGTTCGGGACAGATTAATGAAAAACTGTTTTTT. Its translation: CASSSGQINEKLFF.